Listed here are 21 T cell receptor beta chains from one sample, sequenced in a study of cytomegalovirus exposure and HLA in healthy donors (dated 2017 in TCRdb). Receptor amplification or capture employed the immunoSEQ multiplex PCR assay. The multiplex PCR relied on a mix of 60 forward primers for TCR Vbeta segments and 13 reverse primers for TCR Jbeta segments. TCRdb stores this immuneACCESS table with in-frame sequences only. Part of the clones is absent; in the studies checked, under half of the shortfall reflects unresolved V genes, and no reason is known for the rest. This sample holds 110,000 or so clones; roughly 76% were observed only once. The ten largest make up 15% to 20% of the sample. The sequenced material came from PBMCs. These TCRs come from a man aged 50 to 59 in good health and CMV-seropositive.

The chain combines TRBV2 with TRBJ2-1, with TRBD1 as a possible D gene (6 bases). Germline values: CDR1 SNHLY, CDR2 FYNNEI. This CDR3 region has 11 residues. Trimming shortened V by 4 bases and J by 11 bases, and 9 bases separated the two germline ends. CDR3 coding DNA: TGTGCCAGCAGTGCCGGACAGCAGCAGTTCTTC. Protein: CASSAGQQQFF. Looking up the rest from reference TRBV2 and TRBJ2-1 gives the full variable domain: EPEVTQTPSHQVTQMGQEVILRCVPISNHLYFYWYRQILGQKVEFLVSFYNNEISEKSEIFDDQFSVERPDGSNFTLKIRSTKLEDSAMYFCASSAGQQQFFGPGTRLTVL.

Only a few counts were recorded for this clone. The CDR3 DNA follows: TGCATAGCGGGAGATGGGTACGAGCAGTACTTC. It encodes CIAGDGYEQYF. The chain carries TRBV20-1 and TRBJ2-7, with TRBD2 identical over 9 bases. This CDR3 region has 11 residues. The germline V gene encodes CDR1 DFQATT and CDR2 SNEGSKA (reference sequence).

The rearrangement links TRBV9 to TRBJ1-2, with unresolved D. The CDR3 sequence is 13 residues long. V lost 2 bases and J lost 6, with 11 bases in between. Germline V lookup: CDR1 SGDLS, CDR2 YYNGEE. CDR3 nucleotides: TGTGCCAGCAGCGTCGCGAACAGCAATGGCTACACCTTC. Amino acid sequence: CASSVANSNGYTF.

There are a few counts of this clone. The rearrangement uses TRBV7-2 and TRBJ2-7, with TRBD2 matching 7 bases. The junction had 7 bases not matched to a gene; V was cut back by 5 bases and J by 3 bases. The CDR3 has 14 amino acids. From germline, CDR1 is SGHTA and CDR2 FQGNSA. CDR3 sequence: CASSVGRANYEQYF. In DNA, the CDR3 is TGTGCCAGCAGCGTTGGGAGGGCCAACTACGAGCAGTACTTC.

The CDR3 DNA sequence: TGCAGCGTGCAGGGAGGGGACTACGAGCAGTACTTC. Its protein product is CSVQGGDYEQYF. The V call is TRBV29-1, the J call TRBJ2-7, with TRBD2 matching over 7 bases. The CDR3 consists of 12 residues. With V trimmed by 6 bases and J by 3 bases, 5 bases remained unmatched. Germline V gives CDR1 SQVTM, CDR2 ANQGSEA.

This chain uses TRBV5-4 with TRBJ1-1, with D perhaps TRBD1 (5 bases). CDR3 length: 15 amino acids. The V and J ends lost 4 bases and 0 bases respectively, with 13 bases between them. Germline V gives CDR1 SGHNT, CDR2 YYREEE (reference sequence). The CDR3: CASSGVGGLNTEAFF. CDR3 DNA: TGTGCCAGCAGCGGGGTGGGGGGACTGAACACTGAAGCTTTCTTT.

This clone was detected a few times. J is TRBJ2-1 and V is TRBV2; TRBD1 agrees at 7 bases. The CDR3 has 12 amino acids. From germline, CDR1 is SNHLY and CDR2 FYNNEI. The junction had 1 base not matched to a gene; V was cut back by 7 bases and J by 4 bases. CDR3 nucleotides: TGTGCCAGCAAGGGGGCTTACAATGAGCAGTTCTTC. Protein: CASKGAYNEQFF.

The genes are TRBV15 and TRBJ1-1; D ambiguous. CDR1 LNHNV and CDR2 YYDKDF come from the germline V gene (reference sequence). V was shortened by 3 bases and J by 0 bases, with 11 bases between the two germline ends. CDR3 length: 15 amino acids. This CDR3 reads CATSSVVQLNTEAFF. In nucleotides, the CDR3 is TGTGCCACCAGCAGTGTCGTACAGTTGAACACTGAAGCTTTCTTT.

This clone came up once. The chain couples TRBV27 to TRBJ2-1, with TRBD2 matching over 15 bases. The CDR3 is 17 residues long. CDR1 and CDR2 from the germline V gene are MNHEY and SMNVEV (reference sequence). The junction had 13 bases not matched to a gene; V was cut back by 7 bases and J by 9 bases. Here the CDR3 reads CASTGTSGGIPIGEQFF. DNA of the CDR3: TGTGCCAGCACAGGGACTAGCGGGGGGATCCCAATTGGTGAGCAGTTCTTC.

The gene calls are TRBV5-4 and TRBJ2-2; weak D call: TRBD2 (6 bases). The V gene's germline CDR1 is SGHNT and CDR2 YYREEE (reference sequence). The V and J ends lost 1 base and 4 bases respectively, with 14 bases between them. The CDR3 covers 16 residues. The CDR3 DNA reads as TGTGCCAGCAGCTTGAGGAGGGAATCGAGCACCGGGGAGCTGTTTTTT. Translation: CASSLRRESSTGELFF. Complete variable domain (other parts from reference TRBV5-4 and TRBJ2-2): ETGVTQSPTHLIKTRGQQVTLRCSSQSGHNTVSWYQQALGQGPQFIFQYYREEENGRGNFPPRFSGLQFPNYSSELNVNALELDDSALYLCASSLRRESSTGELFFGEGSRLTVL.

This chain uses TRBV5-5 with TRBJ1-4; D is unresolved. Germline lookup yields CDR1 SGHKS and CDR2 YYEKEE (reference sequence). V was cut by 0 bases and J by 10 bases, with 13 bases left in between. The CDR3 has 14 residues. The DNA of the CDR3 is TGTGCCAGCAGCTTGGTCATATCGTCCGGAAAACTGTTTTTT. Its protein product is CASSLVISSGKLFF.

The V gene is TRBV7-9, the J gene TRBJ2-5; D is possibly TRBD1 (7 bases). The CDR3 is 16 amino acids. V was trimmed by 1 base and J by 1 base, leaving 13 bases between them. Germline assignment: CDR1 SEHNR and CDR2 FQNEAQ (reference sequence). Written as DNA, the CDR3 is TGTGCCAGCAGCTTAGGGGGCGGGACAGCCCAAGAGACCCAGTACTTC. Its translation is CASSLGGGTAQETQYF.

J is TRBJ2-3 and V is TRBV13, with 13 bases matching TRBD2. The CDR3 length is 20 residues. The J segment lost 1 base and the V segment lost 5 bases, leaving 15 bases of the junction unmatched. Looked up from germline, CDR1 is PRHDT and CDR2 is FYEKMQ (reference sequence). CDR3 residues: CASSPPPTSGGTLGTDTQYF. The CDR3 nucleotides are TGTGCCAGCAGCCCGCCTCCGACTAGCGGGGGGACCCTTGGCACAGATACGCAGTATTTT.

The J gene is TRBJ2-7, the V gene TRBV4-1, with TRBD1 matching over 7 bases. J was trimmed by 2 bases and V by 3 bases; bases with no gene match: 16. Germline lookup yields CDR1 MGHRA and CDR2 YSYEKL. This CDR3 has 18 amino acids. CDR3 DNA sequence: TGCGCCAGCAGCCAGGGAGACTCCGGGACGGGGACAGCCTACGAGCAGTACTTC. Translation gives CASSQGDSGTGTAYEQYF.

This clone appeared once. The gene calls are TRBV10-2 and TRBJ2-7; D possibly corresponds to TRBD1 (6 bases). The germline gives CDR1 WSHSY, CDR2 SAAADI. Trimming took off 2 bases at V and 1 base at J, with 12 bases between the two ends. This CDR3 has 15 amino acids. CDR3 DNA sequence: TGCGCCAGCAGTGAGAGGGGGACGGGATCCTACGAGCAGTACTTC. Translation: CASSERGTGSYEQYF.

This chain links TRBV4-1 with TRBJ1-1; TRBD1 matches at 8 bases. CDR3 size: 14 residues. In germline, CDR1 is MGHRA, CDR2 YSYEKL. J gave up 6 bases and V 1 base, and 4 bases lay outside the gene matches. CDR3 nucleotides: TGCGCCAGCAGCCAAGTCGGACAGGGTCCTGAAGCTTTCTTT. Translation: CASSQVGQGPEAFF.

The chain combines TRBV5-6 with TRBJ2-3; 8 positions match TRBD1. V dropped 0 bases and J dropped 12; count of bases not matched to a gene: 9. The CDR3 covers 14 residues. Germline CDR1 reads SGHDT; CDR2 reads YYEEEE. The CDR3 loop is CASSLETGDRRQYF. In DNA form, the CDR3 reads TGTGCCAGCAGCTTGGAGACGGGGGACAGGAGACAGTATTTT.

The chain recombines TRBV7-6 with TRBJ2-7; 7 positions agree with TRBD1. The CDR3 loop spans 15 amino acids. Per the germline V gene, CDR1 is SGHVS and CDR2 is FNYEAQ. The ends lost 0 bases at V and 2 bases at J; junction bases unmatched: 4. Here the CDR3 reads CASSLAGTDAYEQYF. CDR3 coding DNA: TGTGCCAGCAGCTTAGCGGGGACAGATGCCTACGAGCAGTACTTC. The whole variable domain, remainder taken from reference TRBV7-6 and TRBJ2-7, is GAGVSQSPRYKVTKRGQDVALRCDPISGHVSLYWYRQALGQGPEFLTYFNYEAQQDKSGLPNDRFSAERPEGSISTLTIQRTEQRDSAMYRCASSLAGTDAYEQYFGPGTRLTVT.

The chain combines TRBV2 with TRBJ2-5, with D hard to call. The CDR3 is made up of 12 amino acids. CDR1 is SNHLY, CDR2 FYNNEI, per germline. V lost 5 bases and J 7 bases, leaving 11 bases between the germline ends. The DNA for the CDR3 is TGTGCCAGCAGTCAAGTCGGCGGGACCCAGTACTTC. It is translated as CASSQVGGTQYF.

V gene TRBV18 combines with J gene TRBJ1-1; D not resolved. Germline assignment: CDR1 KGHSH and CDR2 LQKENI. The CDR3 spans 14 residues. V was clipped by 4 bases and J by 1 base, with 10 bases between them. CDR3 loop: CASSLRVENTEAFF. CDR3 sequence (DNA): TGTGCCAGCTCACTCCGGGTCGAGAACACTGAAGCTTTCTTT.

CDR3 region: CASTLSGEFSSYEQYF. The CDR3 nucleotides read TGTGCCAGCACCCTATCCGGAGAGTTCAGCTCCTACGAGCAGTACTTC. The chain has TRBV27 and TRBJ2-7, with D unresolved. Per germline, CDR1 MNHEY and CDR2 SMNVEV (reference sequence). This CDR3 region has 16 residues. V was trimmed by 7 bases and J by 0 bases, leaving 19 bases between them.